This note documents a single T cell receptor (beta chain) sequence. Its antigen is as yet unknown. Every sample gave at least 5 micrograms of total RNA when it was extracted. This record comes from a study of blood T cells in healthy people across ages. Whole-study context: Through template switching, about one barcoded beta molecule was captured per two T cells, as measured in model experiments. Findings and caveats of the study: Possibly, changes in expanded clonotypes were confounded because donor CMV status was unknown.

The germline V gene has CDR1 SGHRS and CDR2 YFSETQ. This CDR3 has 16 amino acids. V was pared by 4 bases and J by 4 bases, with 13 bases of the junction left unmatched. Then a second PCR, running roughly 7 to 11 cycles, was carried out with a sample-barcoded 5' primer and a J-beta primer mix. Every single cDNA molecule received a tag from a template-switch adaptor with 12 random nucleotides. TCRdb reprocessed the 5' RACE reads with MiXCR, giving one entry per CDR3 protein. The sample includes about 640,000 distinct CDR3 sequences, about 54% of them seen just once. Sequencing was done on a sample of blood. V and J are TRBV5-1 and TRBJ1-2, with 7 bases aligning to TRBD1. This clonotype was obtained from a man in his fifties or sixties in good health. Written as DNA, the CDR3 is TGCGCCAGCAGCCCGGGACAGCGTACTTCTGGCTATGGCTACACCTTC. It encodes CASSPGQRTSGYGYTF.